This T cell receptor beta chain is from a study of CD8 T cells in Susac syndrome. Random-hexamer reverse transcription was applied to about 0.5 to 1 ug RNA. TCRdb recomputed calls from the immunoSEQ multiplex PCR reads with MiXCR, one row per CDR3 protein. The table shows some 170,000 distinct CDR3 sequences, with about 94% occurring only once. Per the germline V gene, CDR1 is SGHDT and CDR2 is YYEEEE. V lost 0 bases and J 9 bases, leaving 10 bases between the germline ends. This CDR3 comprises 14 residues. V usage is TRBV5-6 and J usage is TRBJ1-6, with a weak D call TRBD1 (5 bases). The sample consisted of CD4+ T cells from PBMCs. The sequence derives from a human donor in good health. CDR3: CASSLGRVGSPLHF. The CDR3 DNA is TGTGCCAGCAGCTTGGGCAGGGTGGGTTCACCCCTCCACTTT.